The rows below give T cell receptor beta chains drawn from one sample of a study of cytomegalovirus exposure and HLA in healthy donors. The repertoire was sequenced with immunoSEQ multiplex PCR; TCRdb's copy has only in-frame clones and lacks some. The sample has some 41,000 clones; roughly half are singletons. Source material: PBMCs. All receptors come from a man aged 55 to 70 in good health and CMV-seronegative. Both conserved end residues are part of each CDR3. Fields, in order: clone size, J gene, V gene, D gene, CDR3 DNA, CDR3 protein. A D gene is named only where the DNA matches it firmly. Where a row states a size, it is once, few, many or the class of an expanded clone; other rows omit it.

>-|TRBJ2-7|TRBV5-1|-
TGCGCCAGCAGCCCCCAACCTGGACAGAATTCCTACGAGCAGTACTTC
CASSPQPGQNSYEQYF
>-|TRBJ2-7|TRBV21-1|-
TGTGCCAGCAGCAATGCCCGACGGGGTCGATTGTGGCACGAGCAGTACTTC
CASSNARRGRLWHEQYF
>-|TRBJ2-3|TRBV7-2|-
TGTGCCAGCAGCAATAGCCCCGGAGATACGCAGTATTTT
CASSNSPGDTQYF
>-|TRBJ2-5|TRBV10-3|TRBD2
TGTGCCATCAGGGGGACTAGCGGGAGGGCCACTCAGTACTTC
CAIRGTSGRATQYF
>-|TRBJ1-1|TRBV5-1|-
TGCGCCAGCAGCTCGGACGGGAGATTGAACACTGAAGCTTTCTTT
CASSSDGRLNTEAFF
>-|TRBJ1-4|TRBV25-1|-
TGTGCCAGCAGCGGCCAGAAGGGGGTGGATAATGAAAAACTGTTTTTT
CASSGQKGVDNEKLFF
>few|TRBJ2-1|TRBV7-8|TRBD2
TGTGCCAGCAGCTTAGTCCTAGCGGGCAATGAGCAGTTCTTC
CASSLVLAGNEQFF
>-|TRBJ1-1|TRBV7-8|-
TGTGCCAGCAGCTTAGTAAGGGGCGGTAACACTGAAGCTTTCTTT
CASSLVRGGNTEAFF
>-|TRBJ2-7|TRBV6-5|TRBD1
TGTGCCAGCACGAGACAGGGTGGTTACGAGCAGTACTTC
CASTRQGGYEQYF
>-|TRBJ2-7|TRBV6-5|-
TGTGCCAGCAGTTACTCAGGGGACTACGAGCAGTACTTC
CASSYSGDYEQYF
>-|TRBJ1-1|TRBV5-1|-
TGCGCCAGCAGTCGCACAGGGTCGGTAGCTTTCTTT
CASSRTGSVAFF
>-|TRBJ2-7|TRBV5-1|TRBD2
TGCGCCAGCAGCTATGGACTAGAGAGGACCTACGAGCAGTACTTC
CASSYGLERTYEQYF